Presented here are 11 T cell receptor beta chains from one specimen sequenced in a study of T cell changes during pregnancy in multiple sclerosis. TCRdb's table, derived via immunoSEQ multiplex PCR, lists solely in-frame clones and lacks some. The sample consists of fewer than 60,000 clones, around 95% of them appearing once. Sequencing used CD8+ T cells from peripheral blood mononuclear cells, obtained in the first trimester of pregnancy. These receptors came from a female donor with multiple sclerosis, enrolled in a pregnancy study.

The J gene is TRBJ1-4, the V gene TRBV9; 7 nucleotides agree with TRBD1. The germline V gene encodes CDR1 SGDLS and CDR2 YYNGEE. The junction had 9 bases not matched to a gene; V was cut back by 0 bases and J by 1 base. CDR3 length: 18 residues. CDR3 in amino acids: CASSVDPGQLLTNEKLFF. The CDR3 DNA follows: TGTGCCAGCAGCGTAGATCCGGGACAGCTACTAACTAATGAAAAACTGTTTTTT.

The rearrangement joins TRBV6-6 to TRBJ2-5; tentative D call: TRBD1 (6 bases). V gave up 4 bases and J gave up 3 bases, with 9 bases separating them. The V gene's germline CDR1 is MNHNY and CDR2 SVGAGI (reference sequence). The length of the CDR3 is 13 residues. The CDR3 DNA reads as TGTGCCAGCAGTTTAACAGGGAAAGAGACCCAGTACTTC. Its protein is CASSLTGKETQYF.

CDR3 coding DNA: TGCGCCAGCAGCTTGGAGAGCAACACCGGGGAGCTGTTTTTT. Translated: CASSLESNTGELFF. This chain joins TRBV5-1 and TRBJ2-2; D unresolved. V was pared by 0 bases and J by 2 bases, with 5 bases between. Germline loops: CDR1 SGHRS, CDR2 YFSETQ. CDR3 length: 14 amino acids.

In its sample, this clone was seen a few times. The chain links TRBV28 to TRBJ1-2; 7 bases fit TRBD1. Germline V lookup: CDR1 MDHEN, CDR2 SYDVKM. The J segment lost 0 bases and the V segment lost 5 bases, leaving 12 bases of the junction unmatched. The CDR3 length is 17 residues. CDR3 in DNA: TGTGCCAGCAGTCGCCGAGACAGGGTAACAACTAACTATGGCTACACCTTC. It is translated as CASSRRDRVTTNYGYTF.

Comment on this clone: Within the sample, other DNA sequences also encode this same CDR3. CDR3 DNA sequence: TGCGCCAGCAGCCAACCGGGACAGGGTTACTACGAGCAGTACTTC. Its translation is CASSQPGQGYYEQYF. The gene calls are TRBV4-1 and TRBJ2-7, with 9 nucleotides matching TRBD1. This CDR3 comprises 15 residues. J was trimmed by 3 bases and V by 2 bases; bases with no gene match: 5. Germline-derived CDR1 and CDR2 are MGHRA and YSYEKL.

The chain has TRBV13 and TRBJ2-1; D is undetermined. V was trimmed by 4 bases and J by 1 base, leaving 20 bases between them. The germline V gene encodes CDR1 PRHDT and CDR2 FYEKMQ (reference sequence). The CDR3 totals 18 residues. The CDR3 reads CASSSPPEAVQSYNEQFF. The CDR3 nucleotides read TGTGCCAGCAGCTCCCCCCCAGAGGCGGTGCAATCCTACAATGAGCAGTTCTTC.

The J gene is TRBJ1-2, the V gene TRBV27, with no clear D. Trimming took off 1 base at V and 2 bases at J, with 8 bases between the two ends. The germline V gene encodes CDR1 MNHEY and CDR2 SMNVEV (reference sequence). The CDR3 length is 14 residues. CDR3 protein: CASSLLGINYGYTF. CDR3 bases: TGTGCCAGCAGTTTATTGGGCATCAACTATGGCTACACCTTC.

The chain carries TRBV7-8 and TRBJ2-5, with 8 bases fitting TRBD2. Germline-derived CDR1 and CDR2 are SGHVS and FQNEAQ. V was clipped by 1 base and J by 5 bases; unmatched bases: 6. The CDR3 has 15 residues. The CDR3 DNA reads as TGTGCCAGCAGCTTAGACGGGAGGGCCTGGGAGACCCAGTACTTC. Protein product: CASSLDGRAWETQYF. The full variable domain, rest sourced from reference TRBV7-8 and TRBJ2-5, is GAGVSQSPRYKVAKRGQDVALRCDPISGHVSLFWYQQALGQGPEFLTYFQNEAQLDKSGLPSDRFFAERPEGSVSTLKIQRTQQEDSAVYLCASSLDGRAWETQYFGPGTRLLVL.

This rearrangement joins TRBV7-2 to TRBJ2-3, with 12 bases identical to TRBD2. CDR1 is SGHTA and CDR2 is FQGNSA in the germline V gene. The CDR3 loop spans 15 amino acids. V trimming: 5 bases; J trimming: 3 bases; junction bases outside the gene matches: 3. The CDR3 region has the DNA TGTGCCAGCAGCCCCGGGACTAGCGGGACAGATACGCAGTATTTT. Its translation is CASSPGTSGTDTQYF.

This sequence joins TRBV11-2 and TRBJ2-1; tentative D call: TRBD1 (6 bases). V gave up 1 base and J gave up 7 bases, with 11 bases separating them. Per germline, CDR1 SGHAT and CDR2 FQNNGV. The CDR3 is made up of 14 amino acids. In nucleotides, the CDR3 is TGTGCCAGCAGCTTAGGTTCAGGGGCGAATGAGCAGTTCTTC. Protein product: CASSLGSGANEQFF.

This rearrangement joins TRBV23-1 to TRBJ1-3; D unresolved. TRBV23-1 belongs to the ORF category, with a function that is uncertain. The CDR3 loop spans 18 amino acids. Trimming stripped 2 bases from V and 0 bases from J, with 17 bases between. Written as DNA, the CDR3 is TGCGCCAGCAGTCAACAGTTAGGCGCCTCTAGCTCTGGAAACACCATATATTTT. Amino acid sequence: CASSQQLGASSSGNTIYF.